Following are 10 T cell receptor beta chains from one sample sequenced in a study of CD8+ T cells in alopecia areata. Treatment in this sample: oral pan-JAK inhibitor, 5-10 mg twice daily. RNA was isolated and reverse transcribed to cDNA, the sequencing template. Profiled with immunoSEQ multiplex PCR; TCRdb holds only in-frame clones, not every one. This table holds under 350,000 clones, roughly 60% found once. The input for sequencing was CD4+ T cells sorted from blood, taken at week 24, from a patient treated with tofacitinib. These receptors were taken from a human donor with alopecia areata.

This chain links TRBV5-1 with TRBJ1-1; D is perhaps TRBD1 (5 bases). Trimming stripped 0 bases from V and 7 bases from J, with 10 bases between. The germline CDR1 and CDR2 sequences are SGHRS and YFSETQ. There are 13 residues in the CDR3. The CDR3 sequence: CASSLEGLGEAFF. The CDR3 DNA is TGCGCCAGCAGCTTGGAGGGGCTGGGTGAAGCTTTCTTT. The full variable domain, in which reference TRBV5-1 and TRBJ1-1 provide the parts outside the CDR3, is KAGVTQTPRYLIKTRGQQVTLSCSPISGHRSVSWYQQTPGQGLQFLFEYFSETQRNKGNFPGRFSGRQFSNSRSEMNVSTLELGDSALYLCASSLEGLGEAFFGQGTRLTVV.

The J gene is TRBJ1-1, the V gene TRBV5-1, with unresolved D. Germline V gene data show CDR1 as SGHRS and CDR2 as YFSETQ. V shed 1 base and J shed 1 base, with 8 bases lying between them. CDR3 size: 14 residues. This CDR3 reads CASSLQEWNTEAFF. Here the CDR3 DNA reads TGCGCCAGCAGCTTGCAGGAGTGGAACACTGAAGCTTTCTTT. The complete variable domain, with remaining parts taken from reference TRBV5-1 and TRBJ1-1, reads KAGVTQTPRYLIKTRGQQVTLSCSPISGHRSVSWYQQTPGQGLQFLFEYFSETQRNKGNFPGRFSGRQFSNSRSEMNVSTLELGDSALYLCASSLQEWNTEAFFGQGTRLTVV.

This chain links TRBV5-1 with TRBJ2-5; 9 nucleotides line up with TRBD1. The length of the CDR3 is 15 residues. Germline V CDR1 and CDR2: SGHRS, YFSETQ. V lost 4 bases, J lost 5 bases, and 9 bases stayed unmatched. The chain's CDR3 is CASSPGTGRYETQYF. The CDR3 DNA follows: TGCGCCAGCAGCCCCGGGACAGGGAGGTACGAGACCCAGTACTTC.

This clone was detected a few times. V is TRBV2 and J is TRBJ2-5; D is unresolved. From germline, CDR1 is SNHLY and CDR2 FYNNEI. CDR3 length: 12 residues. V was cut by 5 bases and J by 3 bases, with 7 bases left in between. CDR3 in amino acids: CASSRREETQYF. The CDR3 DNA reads TGTGCCAGCAGTAGACGGGAAGAGACCCAGTACTTC. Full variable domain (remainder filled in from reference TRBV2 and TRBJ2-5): EPEVTQTPSHQVTQMGQEVILRCVPISNHLYFYWYRQILGQKVEFLVSFYNNEISEKSEIFDDQFSVERPDGSNFTLKIRSTKLEDSAMYFCASSRREETQYFGPGTRLLVL.

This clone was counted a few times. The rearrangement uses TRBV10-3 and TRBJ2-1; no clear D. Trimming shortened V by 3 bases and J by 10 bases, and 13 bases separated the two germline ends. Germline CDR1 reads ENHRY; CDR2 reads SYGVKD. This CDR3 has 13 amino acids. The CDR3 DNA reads TGTGCCATCAGTGAAGCTTCCTCACCCGAGCAGTTCTTC. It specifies CAISEASSPEQFF.

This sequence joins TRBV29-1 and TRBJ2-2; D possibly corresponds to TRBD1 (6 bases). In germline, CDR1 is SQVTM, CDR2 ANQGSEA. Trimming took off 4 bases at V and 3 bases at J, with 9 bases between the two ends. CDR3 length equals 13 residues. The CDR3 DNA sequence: TGCAGCGTTGGACAGGCTTACACCGGGGAGCTGTTTTTT. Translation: CSVGQAYTGELFF.

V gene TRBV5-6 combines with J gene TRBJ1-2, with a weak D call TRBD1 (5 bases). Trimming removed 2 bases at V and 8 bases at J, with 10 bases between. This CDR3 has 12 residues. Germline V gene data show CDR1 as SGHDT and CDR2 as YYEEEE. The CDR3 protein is CASSLSAGGYTF. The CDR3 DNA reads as TGTGCCAGCAGCTTATCTGCAGGGGGCTACACCTTC.

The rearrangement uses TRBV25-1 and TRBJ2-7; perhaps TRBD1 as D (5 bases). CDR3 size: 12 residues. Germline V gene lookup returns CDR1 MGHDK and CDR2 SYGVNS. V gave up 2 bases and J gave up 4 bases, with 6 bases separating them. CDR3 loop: CASSEQGYEQYF. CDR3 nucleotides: TGTGCCAGCAGTGAACAGGGATACGAGCAGTACTTC.

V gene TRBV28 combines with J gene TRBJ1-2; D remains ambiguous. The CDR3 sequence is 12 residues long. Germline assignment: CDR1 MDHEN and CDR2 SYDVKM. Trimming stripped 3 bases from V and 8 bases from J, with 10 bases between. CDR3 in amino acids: CASSFPFRGYTF. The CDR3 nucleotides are TGTGCCAGCAGTTTTCCCTTCCGAGGCTACACCTTC.

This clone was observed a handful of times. The CDR3 protein is CASSVRASSSYNSPLHF. The CDR3 nucleotides are TGTGCCAGCAGCGTTAGGGCTTCCAGCTCCTATAATTCACCCCTCCACTTT. The genes are TRBV9 and TRBJ1-6, with D hard to call. This CDR3 spans 17 amino acids. V lost 2 bases, J lost 0 bases, and 12 bases lay in between. Germline lookup yields CDR1 SGDLS and CDR2 YYNGEE.